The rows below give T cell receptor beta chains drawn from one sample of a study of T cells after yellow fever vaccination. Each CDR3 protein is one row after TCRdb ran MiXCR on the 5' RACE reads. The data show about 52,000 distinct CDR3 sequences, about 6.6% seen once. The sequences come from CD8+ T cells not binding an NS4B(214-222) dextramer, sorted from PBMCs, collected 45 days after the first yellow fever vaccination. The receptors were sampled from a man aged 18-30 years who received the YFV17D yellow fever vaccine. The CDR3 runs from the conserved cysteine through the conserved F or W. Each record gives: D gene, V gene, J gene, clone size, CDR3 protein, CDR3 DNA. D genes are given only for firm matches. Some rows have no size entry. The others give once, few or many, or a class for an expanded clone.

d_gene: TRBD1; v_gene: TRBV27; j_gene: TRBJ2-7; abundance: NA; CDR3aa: CASRSGQAYEQYF; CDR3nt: TGTGCCAGCAGGAGCGGACAGGCCTACGAGCAGTACTTC
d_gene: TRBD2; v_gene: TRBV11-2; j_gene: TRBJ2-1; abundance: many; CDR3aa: CASSLAVASGWGEQFF; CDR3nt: TGTGCCAGCAGCTTAGCAGTGGCTAGCGGGTGGGGTGAGCAGTTCTTC
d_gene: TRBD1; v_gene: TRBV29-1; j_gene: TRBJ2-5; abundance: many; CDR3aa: CSVGQGKETQYF; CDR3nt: TGCAGCGTGGGACAGGGTAAAGAGACCCAGTACTTC
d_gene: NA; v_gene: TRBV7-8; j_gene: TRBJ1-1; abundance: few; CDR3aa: CASSQRAVRTEAFF; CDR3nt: TGTGCCAGCAGCCAAAGGGCCGTCCGCACTGAAGCTTTCTTT
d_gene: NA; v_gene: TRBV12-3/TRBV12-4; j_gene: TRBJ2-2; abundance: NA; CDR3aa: CAIRRVTGELFF; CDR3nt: TGTGCCATCCGTCGGGTCACCGGGGAGCTGTTTTTT
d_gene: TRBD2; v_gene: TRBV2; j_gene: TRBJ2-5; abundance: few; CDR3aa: CASSGIAGGRAQETQYF; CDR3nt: TGTGCCAGCAGCGGGATAGCGGGGGGTCGAGCTCAAGAGACCCAGTACTTC
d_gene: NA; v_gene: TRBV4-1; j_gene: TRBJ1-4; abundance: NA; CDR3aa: CASGFATNEKLFF; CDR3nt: TGCGCCAGCGGGTTTGCAACTAATGAAAAACTGTTTTTT
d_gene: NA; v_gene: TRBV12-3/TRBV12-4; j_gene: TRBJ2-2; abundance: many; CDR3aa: CASSPKSGTGELFF; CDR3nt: TGTGCCAGCAGCCCCAAGTCAGGCACCGGGGAGCTGTTTTTT
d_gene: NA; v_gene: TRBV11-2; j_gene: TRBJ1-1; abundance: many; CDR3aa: CASSLDPAGTEAFF; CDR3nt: TGTGCCAGCAGCTTGGACCCAGCGGGCACTGAAGCTTTCTTT
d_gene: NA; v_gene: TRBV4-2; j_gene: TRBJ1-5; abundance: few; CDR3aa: CASSQEEAVGQPQHF; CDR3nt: TGTGCCAGCAGCCAAGAGGAAGCGGTTGGGCAGCCCCAGCATTTT
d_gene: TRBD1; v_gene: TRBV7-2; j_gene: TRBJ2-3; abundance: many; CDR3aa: CASSGFVGTASTDTQYF; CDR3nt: TGTGCCAGCAGCGGATTTGTTGGGACAGCTAGCACAGATACGCAGTATTTT
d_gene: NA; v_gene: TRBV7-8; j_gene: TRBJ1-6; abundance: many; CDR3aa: CASSSGGKSSYNSPLHF; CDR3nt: TGTGCCAGCAGCTCCGGGGGCAAAAGCTCCTATAATTCACCCCTCCACTTT
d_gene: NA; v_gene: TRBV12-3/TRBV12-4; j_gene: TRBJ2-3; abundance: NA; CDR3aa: CASKTSTDTQYF; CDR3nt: TGTGCCAGCAAAACCAGCACAGATACGCAGTATTTT
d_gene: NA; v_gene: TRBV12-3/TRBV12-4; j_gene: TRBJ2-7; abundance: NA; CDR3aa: CASSICIPYEQYF; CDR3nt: TGTGCCAGCAGCATTTGTATACCCTACGAGCAGTACTTC
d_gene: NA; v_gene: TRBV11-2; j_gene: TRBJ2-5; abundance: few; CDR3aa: CASSPRHETQYF; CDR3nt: TGTGCCAGCAGCCCTCGACACGAGACCCAGTACTTC
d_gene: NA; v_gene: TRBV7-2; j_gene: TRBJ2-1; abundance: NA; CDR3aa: CASSSGNNEQFF; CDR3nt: TGTGCCAGCAGCTCCGGTAACAATGAGCAGTTCTTC
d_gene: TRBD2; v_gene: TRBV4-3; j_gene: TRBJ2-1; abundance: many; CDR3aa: CASSLLAGGYNEQFF; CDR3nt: TGCGCCAGCAGCCTTCTAGCGGGGGGGTACAATGAGCAGTTCTTC
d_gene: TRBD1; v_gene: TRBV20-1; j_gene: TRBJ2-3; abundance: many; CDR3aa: CSARGQGATGLGPDTQYF; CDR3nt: TGCAGTGCTAGAGGACAGGGGGCGACCGGGCTTGGCCCAGATACGCAGTATTTT
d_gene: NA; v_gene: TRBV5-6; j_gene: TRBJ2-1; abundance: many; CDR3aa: CASSPPSTDYNEQFF; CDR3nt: TGTGCCAGCAGCCCCCCTTCGACAGACTACAATGAGCAGTTCTTC
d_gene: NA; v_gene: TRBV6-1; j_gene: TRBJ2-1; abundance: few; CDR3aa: CASSIDRMGNEQFF; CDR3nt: TGTGCCAGCAGTATTGACAGGATGGGCAATGAGCAGTTCTTC
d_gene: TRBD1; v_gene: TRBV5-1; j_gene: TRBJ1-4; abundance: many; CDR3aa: CASSGQGAPNEKLFF; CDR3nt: TGCGCCAGCAGCGGACAGGGGGCACCTAATGAAAAACTGTTTTTT
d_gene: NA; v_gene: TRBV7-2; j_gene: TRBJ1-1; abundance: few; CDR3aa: CASSSWMGVRAFF; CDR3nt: TGTGCCAGCAGCTCCTGGATGGGGGTGAGAGCTTTCTTT
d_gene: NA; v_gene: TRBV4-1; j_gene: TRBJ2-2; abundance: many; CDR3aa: CASSQLGTSNTGELFF; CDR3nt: TGCGCCAGCAGCCAACTAGGGACGTCGAACACCGGGGAGCTGTTTTTT
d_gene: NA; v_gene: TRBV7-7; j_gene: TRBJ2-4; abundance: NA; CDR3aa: CASSLGRGPRKNIQYF; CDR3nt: TGTGCTAGCAGCTTGGGGCGGGGGCCCCGGAAAAACATTCAGTACTTC
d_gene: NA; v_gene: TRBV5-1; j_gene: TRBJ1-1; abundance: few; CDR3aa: CASTGDKWNTEAFF; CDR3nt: TGCGCCAGTACCGGGGACAAATGGAACACTGAAGCTTTCTTT
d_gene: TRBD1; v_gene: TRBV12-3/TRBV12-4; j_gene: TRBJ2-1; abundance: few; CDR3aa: CASSFQGARNEQFF; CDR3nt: TGTGCCAGCAGTTTTCAGGGGGCGCGGAATGAGCAGTTCTTC
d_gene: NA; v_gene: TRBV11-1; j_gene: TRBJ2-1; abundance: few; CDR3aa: CASSLLRGRNEQFF; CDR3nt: TGTGCCAGCAGCTTATTGCGGGGGCGCAATGAGCAGTTCTTC
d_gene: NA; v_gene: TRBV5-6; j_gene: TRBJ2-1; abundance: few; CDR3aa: CASSLDGGYNEQFF; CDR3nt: TGTGCCAGCAGCTTGGATGGAGGCTACAATGAGCAGTTCTTC
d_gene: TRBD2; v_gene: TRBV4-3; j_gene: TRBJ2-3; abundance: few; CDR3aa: CASSQDVAGGTDTQYF; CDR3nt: TGCGCCAGCAGCCAAGATGTAGCGGGGGGCACAGATACGCAGTATTTT
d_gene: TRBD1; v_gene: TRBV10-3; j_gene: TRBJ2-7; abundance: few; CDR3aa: CAIARTGEGYEQYF; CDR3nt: TGTGCCATCGCCCGGACAGGGGAAGGCTACGAGCAGTACTTC
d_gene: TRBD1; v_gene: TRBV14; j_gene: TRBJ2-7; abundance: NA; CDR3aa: CASSRRDREYEQYF; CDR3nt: TGTGCCAGCAGCCGCCGGGACAGGGAGTACGAGCAGTACTTC
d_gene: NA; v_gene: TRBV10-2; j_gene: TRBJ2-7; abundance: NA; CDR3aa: CASSGGRHTYEQYF; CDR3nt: TGCGCCAGCAGTGGGGGCAGGCACACCTACGAGCAGTACTTC
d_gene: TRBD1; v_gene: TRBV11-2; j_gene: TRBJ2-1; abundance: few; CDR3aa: CASSPRQGKAYNEQFF; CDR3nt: TGTGCCAGCAGCCCTAGACAGGGGAAGGCCTACAATGAGCAGTTCTTC
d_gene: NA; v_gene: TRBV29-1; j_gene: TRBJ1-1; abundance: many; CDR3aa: CSVVGRGTEAFF; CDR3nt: TGCAGCGTTGTCGGTAGGGGCACTGAAGCTTTCTTT
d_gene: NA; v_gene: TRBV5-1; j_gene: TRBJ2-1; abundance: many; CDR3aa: CASSLGASSSYNEQFF; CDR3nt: TGCGCCAGCAGCTTAGGTGCGTCGAGCTCCTACAATGAGCAGTTCTTC
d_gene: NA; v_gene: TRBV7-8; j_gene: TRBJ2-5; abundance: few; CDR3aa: CASSLARGIEETQYF; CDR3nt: TGTGCCAGCAGCTTAGCGAGGGGCATCGAAGAGACCCAGTACTTC
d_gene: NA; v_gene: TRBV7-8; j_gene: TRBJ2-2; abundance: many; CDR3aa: CASSLAGSVTGELFF; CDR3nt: TGTGCCAGCAGTCTCGCAGGGAGTGTCACCGGGGAGCTGTTTTTT
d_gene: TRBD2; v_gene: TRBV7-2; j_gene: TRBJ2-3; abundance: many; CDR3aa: CASSLGARGGSTDTQYF; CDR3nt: TGTGCCAGCAGCTTAGGGGCCCGGGGGGGAAGCACAGATACGCAGTATTTT
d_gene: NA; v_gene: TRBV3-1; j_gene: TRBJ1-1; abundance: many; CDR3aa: CASSSITGLAEAFF; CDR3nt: TGTGCCAGCAGCTCAATTACAGGGCTGGCTGAAGCTTTCTTT
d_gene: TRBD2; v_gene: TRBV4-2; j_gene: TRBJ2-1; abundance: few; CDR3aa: CASSQPGPAGASRF; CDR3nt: TGTGCCAGCAGCCAACCGGGACCAGCGGGGGCCTCTCGCTTC
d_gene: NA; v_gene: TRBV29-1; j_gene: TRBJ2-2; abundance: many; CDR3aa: CSGGFTGELFF; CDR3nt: TGCAGCGGTGGCTTCACCGGGGAGCTGTTTTTT